A selection of T cell receptor beta chains follows, all from one sample in a study of blood T cells in healthy people across ages. Each CDR3 protein gets one entry after TCRdb re-called the 5' RACE reads with MiXCR. The sample has about 1.4 million distinct CDR3 sequences, roughly 64% seen once; the top ten hold 5.5% to 8%. Sequencing input: blood. These receptors were taken from a man aged 18 to 29 in good health. Each CDR3 is given with its conserved first and last residue. A D gene is named only where the DNA matches it firmly. Clone size is not always given. Where it is, it says once, few, many or a class for expanded clones.

>TRBJ2-1|TRBV20-1|TRBD2|once|14
TGCAGTGCTACTAGCGGGAGGGCCCACAATGAGCAGTTCTTC
CSATSGRAHNEQFF
>TRBJ2-7|TRBV5-1|TRBD1|.|12
TGCGCCAGCGCAGGGGGTTCCTACGAGCAGTACTTC
CASAGGSYEQYF
>TRBJ2-3|TRBV12-5|.|.|14
TGTGCTAGTGGTCTCCAATGGGACACAGATACGCAGTATTTT
CASGLQWDTDTQYF
>TRBJ1-6|TRBV4-2|.|.|18
TGTGCCAGCAGCCAAGAATGGTTTGGGACGGAGGAGAATTCACCCCTCCACTTT
CASSQEWFGTEENSPLHF
>TRBJ2-7|TRBV20-1|.|few|14
TGCAGTGCTAGAACTTCCCGGGGGACCTACGAGCAGTACTTC
CSARTSRGTYEQYF
>TRBJ2-7|TRBV21-1|.|.|13
TGTGCCAGCAGTCCCTTCGCTACCTACGAGCAGTACTTC
CASSPFATYEQYF
>TRBJ1-4|TRBV29-1|.|few|12
TGCAGCGTCGTCGCTTTTAGGGAAAAACTGTTTTTT
CSVVAFREKLFF
>TRBJ2-5|TRBV28|.|few|14
TGTGCCAGCAGTTTACTACTAGAGGGTGGGGAGCAGTACTTC
CASSLLLEGGEQYF
>TRBJ1-2|TRBV5-1|.|.|13
TGCGCCAGCAGCCCAGGGGATTTGGGTGGCTACACCTTC
CASSPGDLGGYTF
>TRBJ2-1|TRBV27|TRBD1|.|15
TGTGCCAGCAGTTCGTTGGACAGGGGGCGAGATGAGCAGTTCTTC
CASSSLDRGRDEQFF
>TRBJ2-4|TRBV7-6|.|.|18
TGTGCCAGCAGCCCCTCAATGGGGGGCAGGGGAACCAAAAACATTCAGTACTTC
CASSPSMGGRGTKNIQYF
>TRBJ2-3|TRBV20-1|.|.|15
TGCAGTGCTAGAGTGGCTACTACTAGCACAGATACGCAGTATTTT
CSARVATTSTDTQYF
>TRBJ2-7|TRBV4-2|TRBD1|.|16
TGTGCCAGCGGCCAAGATTCGGGACAGGGATTCGACGAGCAGTACTTC
CASGQDSGQGFDEQYF
>TRBJ1-5|TRBV6-1|.|.|14
TGTGCCAGCAGCGGAATAAGTAGGGGTCAGCCCCAGCATTTT
CASSGISRGQPQHF
>TRBJ2-7|TRBV6-2/TRBV6-3|TRBD2|.|13
TGTGCCTCGGGGGGAGCGGCTTTTTTCGAGCAGTACTTC
CASGGAAFFEQYF
>TRBJ2-7|TRBV28|.|.|14
TGTGCCAGCACCACCTTCACTAGCTCCTACGAGCAGTACTTC
CASTTFTSSYEQYF
>TRBJ2-6|TRBV7-2|.|few|15
TGTGCCAGCAGGTTACAGGGAGCTGGGGCCAACGTCCTGACTTTC
CASRLQGAGANVLTF